This T cell receptor (beta chain) originates from a study of OX40 agonist ivuxolimab in advanced cancers. Study-level background: Enrollees could have had prior anti-PD-1, anti-PD-L1 or anti-CTLA-4 therapy, which 30% to 50% had received. Partial response was recorded in three patients: one hepatocellular carcinoma and two cutaneous melanoma cases.

Autoimmune disease history or systemic immunosuppression was exclusionary. This CDR3 is built from 16 residues. V gave up 0 bases and J gave up 0 bases, with 11 bases separating them. CDR1 SGDLS and CDR2 YYNGEE come from the germline V gene. TCRdb's table, derived via immunoSEQ multiplex PCR, lists solely in-frame clones and lacks some. This sample has under 75,000 clones; 91% occur once, and the top ten carry more than 14%. This receptor was taken from an adult with an advanced solid tumor such as melanoma, head and neck, liver or kidney cancer. The chain joins TRBV9 to TRBJ2-3; the D gene is possibly TRBD2 (6 bases). This sample comprised CD4+ or CD8+ T cells sorted from blood, obtained in a trial of the OX40 agonist ivuxolimab. This chain's CDR3 is CASSVEGGTSTDTQYF. The DNA for the CDR3 is TGTGCCAGCAGCGTAGAGGGTGGGACTAGCACAGATACGCAGTATTTT.